These T cell receptor beta chains were read from a single sample in a study of identical twins. TCRdb processed the 5' RACE reads anew with MiXCR; each CDR3 protein has one entry. Of some 330,000 distinct CDR3 sequences listed, about 10% are singletons. The material sequenced was naive T cells sorted from blood. Every receptor here comes from a woman aged 45-65 years in good health. The CDR3 runs from the conserved cysteine through the conserved F or W. The D gene is left open where the match is weak. Some rows mark clone size as missing; the rest say once, few, many or name a class of expanded clone.

D,V,size,J,CDR3,DNA
NA,TRBV20-1,few,TRBJ1-1,CSASRGGTEAFF,TGCAGTGCTAGTAGGGGGGGGACTGAAGCTTTCTTT
TRBD2,TRBV5-1,many,TRBJ2-2,CASRFSGSVGTGELFF,TGCGCCAGCCGATTTAGCGGGAGTGTTGGTACCGGGGAGCTGTTTTTT
NA,TRBV6-2/TRBV6-3,NA,TRBJ2-1,CASSQGLLVNEQFF,TGTGCCAGCAGTCAGGGACTTTTAGTGAATGAGCAGTTCTTC
NA,TRBV2,NA,TRBJ2-5,CASNGETQYF,TGTGCCAGCAACGGGGAGACCCAGTACTTC
TRBD2,TRBV24-1,NA,TRBJ2-1,CATSGTSGFYNEQFF,TGTGCCACCTCCGGGACTAGCGGGTTCTACAATGAGCAGTTCTTC
NA,TRBV4-2,once,TRBJ1-5,CASSQEVSNQPQHF,TGTGCCAGCAGCCAAGAGGTTAGCAATCAGCCCCAGCATTTT
NA,TRBV5-1,many,TRBJ1-1,CASSSAGGAGTEAFF,TGCGCCAGCAGCTCGGCTGGAGGGGCCGGCACTGAAGCTTTCTTT
NA,TRBV20-1,many,TRBJ1-5,CSVWGSDQPQHF,TGCAGTGTATGGGGATCGGATCAGCCCCAGCATTTT
TRBD2,TRBV24-1,few,TRBJ2-7,CATSGAGTSGREEQYF,TGTGCCACCAGTGGGGCCGGGACTAGCGGGAGAGAGGAGCAGTACTTC
NA,TRBV4-1,few,TRBJ2-1,CASSPGMDEQFF,TGCGCCAGCAGCCCAGGCATGGATGAGCAGTTCTTC
NA,TRBV7-9,NA,TRBJ2-1,CASGQGTPNEQFF,TGTGCCAGCGGCCAGGGGACCCCCAATGAGCAGTTCTTC
NA,TRBV27,many,TRBJ1-1,CASRLIAGTKYEAFF,TGTGCCAGCAGACTTATCGCCGGGACAAAATATGAAGCTTTCTTT
NA,TRBV3-1,many,TRBJ1-1,CASSQPAEGENTEAFF,TGTGCCAGCAGCCAACCCGCGGAGGGGGAGAACACTGAAGCTTTCTTT
NA,TRBV12-3/TRBV12-4,many,TRBJ2-7,CASSSDTYEQYF,TGTGCCAGCAGCTCCGATACCTACGAGCAGTACTTC
TRBD2,TRBV4-1,few,TRBJ2-1,CASSQEGLAGGPMREQFF,TGCGCCAGCAGCCAAGAAGGACTAGCGGGAGGGCCGATGCGTGAGCAGTTCTTC
NA,TRBV9,many,TRBJ1-1,CASSVGTNTEAFF,TGTGCCAGCAGCGTAGGAACGAACACTGAAGCTTTCTTT
TRBD1,TRBV5-5,many,TRBJ2-1,CASSSSRQGGYNEQFF,TGTGCCAGCAGTTCATCCAGACAGGGGGGATACAATGAGCAGTTCTTC
NA,TRBV29-1,many,TRBJ2-7,CSVERLTGNEQYF,TGCAGCGTTGAACGCCTTACAGGGAACGAGCAGTACTTC
NA,TRBV5-1,NA,TRBJ1-1,CASSPDSDTEAFF,TGCGCCAGCAGCCCAGACAGCGACACTGAAGCTTTCTTT
TRBD2,TRBV11-2,many,TRBJ2-3,CASSLIPAGGINTQYF,TGTGCCAGCAGCTTGATACCCGCGGGAGGAATAAATACGCAGTATTTT
TRBD1,TRBV9,NA,TRBJ2-3,CASSEQGEVTQYF,TGTGCCAGCAGCGAACAGGGGGAAGTTACGCAGTATTTT
TRBD2,TRBV5-1,few,TRBJ2-2,CASSFSGSSTGELFF,TGCGCCAGCAGCTTCAGCGGGAGCTCCACCGGGGAGCTGTTTTTT
NA,TRBV7-2,many,TRBJ2-1,CASSLEGLANEQFF,TGTGCCAGCAGCTTAGAGGGGCTAGCCAATGAGCAGTTCTTC
NA,TRBV14,few,TRBJ2-2,CASSQAISGELFF,TGTGCCAGCAGCCAAGCAATAAGCGGGGAGCTGTTTTTT
NA,TRBV10-3,many,TRBJ2-6,CAILISGANVLTF,TGTGCCATCCTAATCTCTGGGGCCAACGTCCTGACTTTC
TRBD1,TRBV6-2/TRBV6-3,NA,TRBJ2-7,CASSTDDRVPYEQYF,TGTGCCAGCAGTACCGACGACAGGGTTCCCTACGAGCAGTACTTC
TRBD1,TRBV6-6,NA,TRBJ1-5,CASRVVGTGGFSNQPQHF,TGTGCCAGCAGAGTCGTGGGGACAGGGGGCTTCAGCAATCAGCCCCAGCATTTT
NA,TRBV28,few,TRBJ1-5,CASFTGGHSNQPQHF,TGTGCCAGCTTCACTGGGGGCCATAGCAATCAGCCCCAGCATTTT
NA,TRBV18,few,TRBJ2-3,CASTTLRGIVGGNGTDTQYF,TGTGCCAGCACAACGCTCAGGGGGATAGTAGGCGGGAACGGCACAGATACGCAGTATTTT
NA,TRBV11-2,many,TRBJ1-1,CASSPKTTALAFF,TGTGCCAGCAGCCCGAAGACGACAGCCTTGGCTTTCTTT
NA,TRBV20-1,NA,TRBJ1-4,CSAPGGRDQKLFF,TGCAGTGCCCCGGGGGGCAGAGACCAAAAACTGTTTTTT
NA,TRBV3-1,NA,TRBJ2-3,CASSQDGASADTQYF,TGTGCCAGCAGCCAAGATGGGGCTTCTGCAGATACGCAGTATTTT
NA,TRBV10-3,many,TRBJ2-1,CAISDGSYNEQFF,TGTGCCATCAGTGACGGCAGCTACAATGAGCAGTTCTTC
NA,TRBV12-5,NA,TRBJ2-1,CASGPIQLGLYNEQFF,TGTGCTAGTGGTCCCATTCAGCTAGGGCTCTACAATGAGCAGTTCTTC
TRBD2,TRBV20-1,few,TRBJ2-1,CSVPPLAGGLKKSYNEQFF,TGCAGTGTCCCCCCCCTAGCGGGAGGACTCAAAAAATCGTACAATGAGCAGTTCTTC
NA,TRBV20-1,NA,TRBJ2-3,CSARVSEAQPDTQYF,TGCAGTGCTAGGGTGTCGGAGGCCCAGCCAGATACGCAGTATTTT
NA,TRBV19,many,TRBJ2-5,CATAQVAQETQYF,TGTGCCACCGCCCAGGTAGCTCAAGAGACCCAGTACTTC
NA,TRBV5-1,few,TRBJ2-7,CASSSVTQSEQYF,TGCGCCAGCAGCTCAGTCACCCAAAGCGAGCAGTACTTC
NA,TRBV6-6,many,TRBJ2-7,CASSQLARASSYEQYF,TGTGCCAGCAGCCAACTCGCCAGGGCGAGCTCCTACGAGCAGTACTTC
NA,TRBV7-8,few,TRBJ2-3,CASSSPLEATDTQYF,TGTGCCAGCAGCTCCCCCCTCGAGGCGACAGATACGCAGTATTTT
TRBD2,TRBV10-2,few,TRBJ2-3,CASSESAASGTTDTQYF,TGCGCCAGCAGTGAGTCTGCGGCTAGCGGGACCACAGATACGCAGTATTTT
NA,TRBV5-1,many,TRBJ1-1,CASSLAGGHTEAFF,TGCGCCAGCAGCTTGGCGGGGGGACACACTGAAGCTTTCTTT
NA,TRBV12-3/TRBV12-4,few,TRBJ2-2,CASSLAVLSAGELFF,TGTGCCAGCAGTTTAGCAGTCCTCTCTGCCGGGGAGCTGTTTTTT